This passage covers 12 T cell receptor beta chains from one sample sequenced in a study of Ad26.COV2.S vaccination and SARS-CoV-2 variants. Treatment in this sample: 15 to 20 received Ad26.COV2.S at low or high dose, single or two shots; roughly 5 received placebo; per-sample allocation not given. Sampling happened 63 days after the first vaccine or placebo injection. Method: immunoSEQ multiplex PCR; TCRdb's copy keeps in-frame clones and lacks some. The sample has some 350,000 clones; about 88% are singletons. This sample comprised peripheral blood, obtained in a trial of Ad26.COV2.S vaccine versus placebo. The origin of the receptors is a person between 18 and 59 years old who received the Ad26.COV2.S COVID-19 vaccine or a placebo.

The CDR3 sequence is CASSKAGGDEKLFF. CDR3 DNA sequence: TGTGCCAGCAGCAAAGCAGGGGGGGATGAAAAACTGTTTTTT. This chain connects TRBV2 to TRBJ1-4, with 7 bases fitting TRBD1. CDR1 is SNHLY and CDR2 is FYNNEI in the germline V gene. V shed 6 bases and J 6 bases; nucleotides not matched to a gene: 7. The CDR3 loop spans 14 amino acids.

The gene calls are TRBV6-2 or TRBV6-3 and TRBJ1-1; 8 bases line up with TRBD1. Germline V gene sequence: CDR1 MNHEY, CDR2 SVGEGT. The CDR3 consists of 14 residues. Losses at the gene ends were 2 bases for V and 6 bases for J; bases not matched to a gene: 5. This CDR3 reads CASSYGPTGAEAFF. In DNA, the CDR3 is TGTGCCAGCAGTTACGGGCCGACAGGGGCTGAAGCTTTCTTT.

Of note for this clone: A read error may produce the germline difference seen at one junction end. V is TRBV15 and J is TRBJ2-3; D is uncertain. The CDR3 spans 12 residues. Per germline, CDR1 LNHNV and CDR2 YYDKDF (reference sequence). The CDR3 DNA reads as TGTGCCACCAGCCGAGATTTCGTTACGCAGTATTTT. It translates to CATSRDFVTQYF.

This clone has a count of ten or more. The CDR3 loop reads CASSQDLGGAYNEQFF. DNA of the CDR3: TGCGCCAGCAGCCAAGATCTGGGGGGGGCCTACAATGAGCAGTTCTTC. The chain employs TRBV4-3 and TRBJ2-1; 7 positions match TRBD2. This CDR3 is 16 amino acids long. Germline V gives CDR1 LGHNA, CDR2 YSLEER. J lost 2 bases, V lost 0 bases, and 4 bases had no gene match.

The CDR3 region is CSASRQYSYEQYF. CDR3 DNA sequence: TGCAGTGCTAGTAGACAGTACTCCTACGAGCAGTACTTC. V is TRBV20-1 and J is TRBJ2-7; D may be TRBD1 (5 bases). Germline V gene sequence: CDR1 DFQATT, CDR2 SNEGSKA (reference sequence). This CDR3 region has 13 residues. The germline V and J ends were trimmed by 3 bases and 0 bases, with 9 bases remaining between them.

The rearrangement joins TRBV2 to TRBJ2-1; D gene ambiguous. Germline-derived CDR1 and CDR2 are SNHLY and FYNNEI. V shed 6 bases and J shed 9 bases, with 15 bases lying between them. There are 13 residues in the CDR3. DNA of the CDR3: TGTGCCAGCAGAGGAGAAACCGGATCTGAGCAGTTCTTC. This encodes CASRGETGSEQFF.

In DNA form, the CDR3 reads TGTGCCAGCAGCTTAGATGAACAGCCCCAGCATTTT. The encoded protein is CASSLDEQPQHF. V is TRBV7-9 and J is TRBJ1-5, with D hard to call. CDR1 and CDR2 from the germline V gene are SEHNR and FQNEAQ (reference sequence). Trimming shortened V by 1 base and J by 7 bases, and 5 bases separated the two germline ends. The CDR3 runs to 12 residues.

The rearrangement links TRBV5-8 to TRBJ2-3, with 13 bases lining up with TRBD2. Looked up from germline, CDR1 is SGHTS and CDR2 is YDEGEE. Unmatched junction bases numbered 10, after V lost 4 bases and J lost 2 bases. The CDR3 sequence is 18 residues long. The CDR3 sequence: CASSRLAGGPGLTDTQYF. The DNA for the CDR3 is TGTGCCAGCAGCCGACTAGCGGGAGGCCCCGGACTCACAGATACGCAGTATTTT.

The gene calls are TRBV19 and TRBJ2-7; D possibly uses TRBD1 or TRBD2 (5 bases each). This CDR3 has 12 amino acids. Germline lookup yields CDR1 LNHDA and CDR2 SQIVND (reference sequence). V dropped 6 bases and J dropped 2 bases, with 8 bases sitting between them. The CDR3 bases are TGTGCCAGTAGCCGGGACCCCTACGAGCAGTACTTC. Translated: CASSRDPYEQYF.

The V call is TRBV2, the J call TRBJ1-5, with 10 bases identical to TRBD1. Germline CDR1 SNHLY, CDR2 FYNNEI. J gave up 5 bases and V 3 bases, and 4 bases lay outside the gene matches. The CDR3 is made up of 15 amino acids. CDR3: CASSEAGTGDQPQHF. In nucleotides, the CDR3 is TGTGCCAGCAGTGAGGCAGGGACAGGGGATCAGCCCCAGCATTTT.

The chain recombines TRBV7-8 with TRBJ2-1, with 9 bases identical to TRBD2. This CDR3 region has 15 residues. The V segment lost 1 base and the J segment 9 bases; nucleotides outside the gene matches: 7. Germline V CDR1 and CDR2: SGHVS, FQNEAQ. The CDR3 nucleotides are TGTGCCAGCAGCTTAGTGGCGGGAGGGTTCGGTGAGCAGTTCTTC. As protein: CASSLVAGGFGEQFF. The complete variable domain, with remaining parts taken from reference TRBV7-8 and TRBJ2-1, reads GAGVSQSPRYKVAKRGQDVALRCDPISGHVSLFWYQQALGQGPEFLTYFQNEAQLDKSGLPSDRFFAERPEGSVSTLKIQRTQQEDSAVYLCASSLVAGGFGEQFFGPGTRLTVL.

The chain carries TRBV25-1 and TRBJ2-2; TRBD2 might be the D (5 bases). The CDR3 has 13 amino acids. V was clipped by 6 bases and J by 6 bases, with 11 bases between them. Germline CDR1 reads MGHDK; CDR2 reads SYGVNS. In DNA, the CDR3 is TGTGCCAGCAGCGGGAACCTTCCCGGGGAGCTGTTTTTT. It specifies CASSGNLPGELFF. Full variable domain (rest looked up from reference TRBV25-1 and TRBJ2-2): EADIYQTPRYLVIGTGKKITLECSQTMGHDKMYWYQQDPGMELHLIHYSYGVNSTEKGDLSSESTVSRIRTEHFPLTLESARPSHTSQYLCASSGNLPGELFFGEGSRLTVL.